These 2 T cell receptor beta chains came from one sample sequenced in a study of blood T cell repertoires in COVID-19. The method was immunoSEQ multiplex PCR; TCRdb's version includes in-frame clones alone and lacks a portion of them. Of roughly 230,000 clones in the sample, about 85% were seen once. Sample: PBMCs or T cells enriched from blood (not recorded which). These receptors all stem from a woman aged 45-59 years who had been exposed to COVID-19.

As concerns this clone: The junction departs from the called germline gene at one end, perhaps through a read error. The CDR3 spells CASSQDIRGHRSYNSPPHF. The CDR3 coding sequence is TGCGCCAGCAGCCAAGATATCAGGGGGCATCGCTCCTATAATTCACCCCCCCACTTT. The genes are TRBV4-1 and TRBJ1-6; 8 bases are a match to TRBD1. This CDR3 comprises 19 residues. Germline CDR1 reads MGHRA; CDR2 reads YSYEKL.

The chain recombines TRBV6-6 with TRBJ2-5; 7 bases align to TRBD2. In germline, CDR1 is MNHNY, CDR2 SVGAGI (reference sequence). The V segment lost 8 bases and the J segment 2 bases; nucleotides outside the gene matches: 14. There are 16 residues in the CDR3. The CDR3 DNA sequence: TGTGCCAGCGGTTCGCGAAATCTAGCGGCTCAAGAGACCCAGTACTTC. It specifies CASGSRNLAAQETQYF.